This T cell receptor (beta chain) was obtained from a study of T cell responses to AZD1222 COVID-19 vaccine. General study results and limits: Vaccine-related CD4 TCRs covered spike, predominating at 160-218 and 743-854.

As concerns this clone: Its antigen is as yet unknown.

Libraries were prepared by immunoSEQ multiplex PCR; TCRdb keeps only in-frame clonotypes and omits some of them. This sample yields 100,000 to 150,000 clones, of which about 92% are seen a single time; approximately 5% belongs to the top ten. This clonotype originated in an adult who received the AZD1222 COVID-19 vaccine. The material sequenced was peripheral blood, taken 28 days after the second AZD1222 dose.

The CDR3 sequence: CASSRPTGGAEKLFF. In nucleotides, the CDR3 is TGTGCCAGCAGCCGTCCGACGGGTGGGGCTGAAAAACTGTTTTTT. V is TRBV7-9 and J is TRBJ1-4; D perhaps matches TRBD1 (5 bases). The CDR3 spans 15 residues. Between the trimmed V and J ends, which lost 5 bases and 7 bases, there was a span of 17 bases. CDR1 is SEHNR, CDR2 FQNEAQ, per germline (reference sequence).